This TCR beta chain emerged from a study of CD8 T cells in ankylosing spondylitis. Study-level results: Reported data indicate significant enrichment of disease-linked clones within matched ankylosing spondylitis synovial fluid. Seemingly distinctive of ankylosing spondylitis blood was a TCR beta motif formed by eight highly homologous variants.

Of note for this clonotype: The antigen is not known.

Library preparation for TCR beta used quantitative 5'-RACE with molecular barcodes. TCRdb called the 5' RACE reads again in MiXCR, with one record for every CDR3 protein. Of about 800,000 distinct CDR3 sequences in the sample, around 11% are singletons; the top ten hold roughly 0.51%. V lost 3 bases, J lost 1 base, and 12 bases lay in between. This CDR3 contains 15 residues. The germline gives CDR1 GTSNPN, CDR2 SVGIG (reference sequence). J is TRBJ2-2 and V is TRBV30; D gene ambiguous. This TCR derives from a male donor with ankylosing spondylitis. The sample comprised blood, either unsorted or a sorted T cell fraction (not recorded which). CDR3 sequence reads: CAWRRSPMNTGELFF. The CDR3 region has the DNA TGTGCCTGGAGACGCAGCCCAATGAACACCGGGGAGCTGTTTTTT.